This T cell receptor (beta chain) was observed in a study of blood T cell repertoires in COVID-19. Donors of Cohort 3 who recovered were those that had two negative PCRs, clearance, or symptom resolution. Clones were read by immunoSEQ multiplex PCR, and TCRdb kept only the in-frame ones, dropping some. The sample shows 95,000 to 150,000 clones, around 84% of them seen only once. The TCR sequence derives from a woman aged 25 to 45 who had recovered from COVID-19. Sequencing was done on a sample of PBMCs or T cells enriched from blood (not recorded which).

CDR3 sequence reads: CASSPLTGELFF. DNA of the CDR3: TGTGCCAGCAGCCCGTTAACCGGGGAGCTGTTTTTT. The chain joins TRBV28 to TRBJ2-2; D is undetermined. Deletions cut 6 bases from V and 5 bases from J, with 7 bases between. The germline CDR1 and CDR2 sequences are MDHEN and SYDVKM. The CDR3 length is 12 residues.